This T cell receptor beta chain was obtained from a study of technical replicates of blood from a handful of donors. Profiled with immunoSEQ multiplex PCR; TCRdb holds only in-frame clones, not every one. Among about 100,000 clones listed, roughly 95% were seen once. The receptor's source is a human donor in good health. Sequenced: T cells isolated from PBMCs.

The CDR3, as DNA: TGTGCCAGCAGCTTTCAGGGGGGAAGCACTGAAGCTTTCTTT. It encodes CASSFQGGSTEAFF. The chain links TRBV7-3 to TRBJ1-1; TRBD1 matches 7 bases. Germline lookup yields CDR1 SGHTA and CDR2 FQGTGA. The V and J ends lost 3 bases and 4 bases, in that order; junction bases with no gene match: 5. The CDR3 covers 14 residues.